A selection of T cell receptor beta chains follows, all from one sample in a study of T cell responses to AZD1222 COVID-19 vaccine. Profiled with immunoSEQ multiplex PCR; TCRdb holds only in-frame clones, not every one. The data show about 110,000 clones, 85% to 90% seen once. The sequencing used peripheral blood, collected on day 0 of AZD1222 vaccination. The receptors originated from an adult in good health. The CDR3 runs from the conserved cysteine through the conserved F or W. A D gene is named only where the DNA matches it firmly.

v_gene	d_gene	len	j_gene	CDR3aa	CDR3nt
TRBV4-2	NA	13	TRBJ2-1	CASSPRLEDEQFF	TGTGCCAGCAGCCCCCGGTTGGAGGATGAGCAGTTCTTC
TRBV5-4	NA	16	TRBJ1-2	CASSWTALPEKRGYTF	TGTGCCAGCAGCTGGACAGCGTTGCCGGAGAAGCGGGGCTACACCTTC
TRBV10-3	NA	14	TRBJ1-2	CAISEGVEMGGYTF	TGTGCCATCAGTGAGGGGGTAGAGATGGGTGGCTACACCTTC
TRBV5-4	TRBD1	15	TRBJ2-7	CASSPPTGLAGEQYF	TGTGCCAGCAGCCCTCCGACAGGGTTGGCTGGCGAGCAGTACTTC
TRBV6-5	NA	14	TRBJ1-4	CASSSGLLGEKLFF	TGTGCCAGCAGTTCCGGGCTTTTGGGAGAAAAACTGTTTTTT
TRBV7-8	TRBD1	14	TRBJ1-1	CASSAGTGLTEAFF	TGTGCCAGCAGCGCCGGGACAGGGCTGACTGAAGCTTTCTTT
TRBV19	TRBD1	18	TRBJ2-6	CASSTGTGGSTGANVLTF	TGTGCCAGTAGTACCGGGACAGGAGGGAGCACTGGGGCCAACGTCCTGACTTTC
TRBV5-4	NA	14	TRBJ1-1	CASSFTGMNTEAFF	TGTGCCAGCAGCTTCACAGGCATGAACACTGAAGCTTTCTTT
TRBV6-5	NA	14	TRBJ1-2	CASSSSGANYGYTF	TGTGCCAGCAGTTCCTCCGGGGCTAACTATGGCTACACCTTC
TRBV6-5	NA	14	TRBJ1-6	CASSQQESFSPLHF	TGTGCCAGCAGTCAACAGGAGAGCTTCTCACCCCTCCACTTT
TRBV30	NA	13	TRBJ1-2	CACPQIANYGYTF	TGTGCCTGCCCGCAGATAGCTAACTATGGCTACACCTTC
TRBV7-3	NA	11	TRBJ2-1	CASSLSSEQFF	TGTGCCAGCAGCTTAAGTTCGGAGCAGTTCTTC
TRBV11-3	NA	14	TRBJ1-1	CASSAYGQNTEAFF	TGTGCCAGCAGCGCATACGGACAGAACACTGAAGCTTTCTTT
TRBV5-6	NA	15	TRBJ1-4	CASSLESLINEKLFF	TGTGCCAGCAGCTTGGAATCTTTGATCAATGAAAAACTGTTTTTT
TRBV5-8	TRBD1	14	TRBJ1-2	CASTPGGGRNGYTF	TGTGCCAGCACCCCCGGAGGGGGCAGAAATGGCTACACCTTC
TRBV7-2	TRBD1	16	TRBJ1-6	CASSFGTGTAGSPLHF	TGTGCCAGCAGCTTTGGGACCGGGACAGCGGGATCACCCCTCCACTTT
TRBV5-1	NA	17	TRBJ2-2	CASSLVTRAGNTGELFF	TGCGCCAGCAGCTTGGTTACTCGGGCAGGGAACACCGGGGAGCTGTTTTTT